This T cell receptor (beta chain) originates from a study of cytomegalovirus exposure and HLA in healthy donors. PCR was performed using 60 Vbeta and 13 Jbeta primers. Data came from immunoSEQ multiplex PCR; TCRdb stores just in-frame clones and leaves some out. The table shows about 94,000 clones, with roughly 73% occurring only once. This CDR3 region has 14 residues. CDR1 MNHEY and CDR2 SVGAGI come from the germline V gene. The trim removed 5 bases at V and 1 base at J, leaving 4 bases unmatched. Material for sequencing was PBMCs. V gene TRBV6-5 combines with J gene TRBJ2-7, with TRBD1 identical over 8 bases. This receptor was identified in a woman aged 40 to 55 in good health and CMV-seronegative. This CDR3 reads CASSLGQGSYEQYF. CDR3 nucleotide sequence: TGTGCCAGCAGTCTCGGACAGGGATCCTACGAGCAGTACTTC.